The source of this T cell receptor (beta chain) is a study of blood T cell repertoires in COVID-19. Method: immunoSEQ multiplex PCR; TCRdb's copy keeps in-frame clones and lacks some. This table holds roughly 250,000 clones, more than 80% found once. Trimming shortened V by 0 bases and J by 0 bases, and 7 bases separated the two germline ends. Germline V lookup: CDR1 SGHDT, CDR2 YYEEEE. The CDR3 is made up of 14 amino acids. Input material: PBMCs or T cells enriched from blood (not recorded which). The receptor was derived from a man in his fifties who had been exposed to COVID-19. The genes are TRBV5-6 and TRBJ2-7; a weak D match, TRBD2 (5 bases). CDR3 sequence reads: CASSLAGVSYEQYF. CDR3 coding DNA: TGTGCCAGCAGCTTGGCCGGGGTCTCCTACGAGCAGTACTTC.